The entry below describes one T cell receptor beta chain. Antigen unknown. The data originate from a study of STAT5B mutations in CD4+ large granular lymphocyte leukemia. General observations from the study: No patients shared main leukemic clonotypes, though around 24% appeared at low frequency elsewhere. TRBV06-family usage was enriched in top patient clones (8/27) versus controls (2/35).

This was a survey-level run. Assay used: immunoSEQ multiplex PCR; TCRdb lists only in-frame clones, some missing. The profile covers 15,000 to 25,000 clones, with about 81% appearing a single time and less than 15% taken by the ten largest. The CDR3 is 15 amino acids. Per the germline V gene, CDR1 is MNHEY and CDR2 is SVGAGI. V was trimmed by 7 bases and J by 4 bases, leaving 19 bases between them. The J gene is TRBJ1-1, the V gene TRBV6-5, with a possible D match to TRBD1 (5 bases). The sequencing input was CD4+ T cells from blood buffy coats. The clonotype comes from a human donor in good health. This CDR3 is CASTLRPGGATEAFF. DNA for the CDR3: TGTGCCAGCACCCTGCGGCCCGGAGGGGCCACTGAAGCTTTCTTT.